This T cell receptor beta chain was captured by sequencing in a study of T cell clones after liver transplantation. V was shortened by 3 bases and J by 2 bases, with 13 bases between the two germline ends. The V gene's germline CDR1 is PRHDT and CDR2 FYEKMQ (reference sequence). The CDR3 runs to 15 residues. The assay was immunoSEQ multiplex PCR, and TCRdb's table has in-frame clones only and misses some. The sample has 12,000 to 15,000 clones, about nine tenths seen once. Overall study findings and caveats: In a couple of subjects, few donor cells limited the measurable donor-reactive repertoire.

The count of this clone is one. The antigen remains undetermined. The chain is built from TRBV13 and TRBJ1-2; tentative D call: TRBD1 (5 bases). This sequence was found in a human donor who received a liver transplant. Here the sequenced sample was CD8+ T cells from blood, taken before liver transplant. The CDR3: CASSLGGDGNYGYTF. The CDR3 nucleotides are TGTGCCAGCAGCTTGGGAGGGGATGGAAACTATGGCTACACCTTC.